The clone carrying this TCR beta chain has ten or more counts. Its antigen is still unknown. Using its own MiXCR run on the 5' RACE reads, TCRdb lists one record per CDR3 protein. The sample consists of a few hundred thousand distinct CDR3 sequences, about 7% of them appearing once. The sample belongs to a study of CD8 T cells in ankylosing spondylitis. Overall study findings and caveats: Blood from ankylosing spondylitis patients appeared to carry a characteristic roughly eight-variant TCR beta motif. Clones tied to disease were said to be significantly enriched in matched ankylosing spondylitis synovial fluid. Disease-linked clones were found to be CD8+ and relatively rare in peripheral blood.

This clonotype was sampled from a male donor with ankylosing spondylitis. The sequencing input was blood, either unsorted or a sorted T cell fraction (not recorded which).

The CDR3 nucleotides read TGTGCCATCAGTCGAAGTGACAGGGAGGAAAACACCATATATTTT. Protein: CAISRSDREENTIYF. The V gene is TRBV10-3, the J gene TRBJ1-3; 7 bases fit TRBD1. Germline V gene lookup returns CDR1 ENHRY and CDR2 SYGVKD. The CDR3 is 15 amino acids. V lost 5 bases to trimming and J lost 6 bases; unmatched junction nucleotides: 10.